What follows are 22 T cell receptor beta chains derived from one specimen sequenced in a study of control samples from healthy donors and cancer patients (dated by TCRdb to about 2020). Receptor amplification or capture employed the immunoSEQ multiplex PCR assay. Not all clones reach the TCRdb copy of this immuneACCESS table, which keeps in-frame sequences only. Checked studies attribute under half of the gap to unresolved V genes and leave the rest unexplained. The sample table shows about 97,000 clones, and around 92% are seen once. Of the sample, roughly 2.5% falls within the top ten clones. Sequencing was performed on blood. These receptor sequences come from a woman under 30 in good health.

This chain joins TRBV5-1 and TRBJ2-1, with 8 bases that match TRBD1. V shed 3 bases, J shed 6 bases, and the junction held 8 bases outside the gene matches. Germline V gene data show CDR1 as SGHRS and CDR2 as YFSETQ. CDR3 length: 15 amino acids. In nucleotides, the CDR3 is TGCGCCAGCAGCTCGGGACAGGTTAGGGGCAATGAGCAGTTCTTC. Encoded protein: CASSSGQVRGNEQFF.

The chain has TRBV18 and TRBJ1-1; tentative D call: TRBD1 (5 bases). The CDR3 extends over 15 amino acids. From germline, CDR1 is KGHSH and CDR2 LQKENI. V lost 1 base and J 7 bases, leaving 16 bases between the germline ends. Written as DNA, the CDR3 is TGTGCCAGCTCACCACTGGGGCCACCTCGGGTTGAAGCTTTCTTT. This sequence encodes CASSPLGPPRVEAFF.

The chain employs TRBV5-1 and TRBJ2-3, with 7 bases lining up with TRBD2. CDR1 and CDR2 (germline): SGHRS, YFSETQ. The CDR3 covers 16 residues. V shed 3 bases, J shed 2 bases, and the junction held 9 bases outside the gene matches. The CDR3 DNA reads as TGCGCCAGCAGCTCACCAGCGGGACTCTCCACAGATACGCAGTATTTT. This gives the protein CASSSPAGLSTDTQYF.

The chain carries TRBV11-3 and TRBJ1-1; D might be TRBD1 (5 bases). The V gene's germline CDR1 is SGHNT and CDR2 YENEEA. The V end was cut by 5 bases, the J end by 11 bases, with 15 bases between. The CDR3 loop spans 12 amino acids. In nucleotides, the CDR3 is TGTGCCAGCAGCCCGGGGGTGCTGAAGGCTTTCTTT. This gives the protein CASSPGVLKAFF. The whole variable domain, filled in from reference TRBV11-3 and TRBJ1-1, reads EAGVVQSPRYKIIEKKQPVAFWCNPISGHNTLYWYLQNLGQGPELLIRYENEEAVDDSQLPKDRFSAERLKGVDSTLKIQPAELGDSAVYLCASSPGVLKAFFGQGTRLTVV.

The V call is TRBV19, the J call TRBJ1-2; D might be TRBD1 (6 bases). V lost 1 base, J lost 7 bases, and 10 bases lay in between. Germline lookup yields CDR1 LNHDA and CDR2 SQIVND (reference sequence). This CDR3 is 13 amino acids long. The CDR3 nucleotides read TGTGCCAGTAGTATAGGCGCAGGGGTTGGCTACACCTTC. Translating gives CASSIGAGVGYTF.

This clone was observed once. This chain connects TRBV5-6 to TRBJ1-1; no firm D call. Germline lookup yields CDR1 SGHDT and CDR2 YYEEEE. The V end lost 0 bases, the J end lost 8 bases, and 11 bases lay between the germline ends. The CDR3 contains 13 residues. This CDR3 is CASSLGLPAEAFF. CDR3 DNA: TGTGCCAGCAGCTTGGGATTGCCAGCCGAAGCTTTCTTT.

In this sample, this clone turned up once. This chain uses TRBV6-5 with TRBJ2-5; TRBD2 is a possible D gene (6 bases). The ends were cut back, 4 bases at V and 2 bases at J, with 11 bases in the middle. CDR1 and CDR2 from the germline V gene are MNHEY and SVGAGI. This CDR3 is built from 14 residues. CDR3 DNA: TGTGCCAGCAGTTGGGGTCTAGCGCAAGAGACCCAGTACTTC. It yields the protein CASSWGLAQETQYF.

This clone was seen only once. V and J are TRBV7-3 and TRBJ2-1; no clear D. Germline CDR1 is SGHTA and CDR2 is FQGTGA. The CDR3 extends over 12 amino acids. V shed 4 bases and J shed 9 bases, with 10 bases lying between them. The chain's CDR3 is CASSSEKGEQFF. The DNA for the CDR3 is TGTGCCAGCAGCTCCGAGAAGGGTGAGCAGTTCTTC. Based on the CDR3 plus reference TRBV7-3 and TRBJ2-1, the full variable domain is GAGVSQTPSNKVTEKGKYVELRCDPISGHTALYWYRQSLGQGPEFLIYFQGTGAADDSGLPNDRFFAVRPEGSVSTLKIQRTERGDSAVYLCASSSEKGEQFFGPGTRLTVL.

The CDR3 sequence: CASRSQYTSGVGYTF. In nucleotides, the CDR3 is TGTGCCAGCAGATCACAGTATACGTCAGGGGTTGGCTACACCTTC. The V gene is TRBV28, the J gene TRBJ1-2; D may be TRBD1 (6 bases). This CDR3 has 15 amino acids. V lost 6 bases, J lost 7 bases, and 21 bases lay in between. Germline CDR1 reads MDHEN; CDR2 reads SYDVKM.

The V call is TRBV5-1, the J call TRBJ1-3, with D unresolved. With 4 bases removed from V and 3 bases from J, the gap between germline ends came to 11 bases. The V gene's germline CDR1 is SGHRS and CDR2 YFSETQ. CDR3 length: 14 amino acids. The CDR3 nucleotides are TGCGCCAGCAGCCCCACGACTATTGGAAACACCATATATTTT. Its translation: CASSPTTIGNTIYF.

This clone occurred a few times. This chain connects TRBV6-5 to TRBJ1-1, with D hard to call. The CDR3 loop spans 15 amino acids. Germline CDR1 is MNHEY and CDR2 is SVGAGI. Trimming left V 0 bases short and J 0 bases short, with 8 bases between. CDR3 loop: CASSYSLNMNTEAFF. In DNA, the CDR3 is TGTGCCAGCAGTTACTCGTTGAACATGAACACTGAAGCTTTCTTT.

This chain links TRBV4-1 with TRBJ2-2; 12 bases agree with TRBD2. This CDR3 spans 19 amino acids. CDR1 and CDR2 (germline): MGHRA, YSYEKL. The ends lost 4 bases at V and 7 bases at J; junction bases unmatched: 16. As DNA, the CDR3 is TGCGCCAGCAGCCCAAACCCACTAGCGGGAGGATATCAGAACGGGGAGCTGTTTTTT. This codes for CASSPNPLAGGYQNGELFF.

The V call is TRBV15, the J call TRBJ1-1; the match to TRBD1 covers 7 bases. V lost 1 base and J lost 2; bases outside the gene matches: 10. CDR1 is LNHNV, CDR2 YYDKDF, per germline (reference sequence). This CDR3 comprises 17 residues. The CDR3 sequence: CATSRAEGAKKNTEAFF. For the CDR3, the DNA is TGTGCCACCAGCAGAGCTGAGGGGGCAAAGAAAAACACTGAAGCTTTCTTT. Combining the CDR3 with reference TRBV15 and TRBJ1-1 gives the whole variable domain DAMVIQNPRYQVTQFGKPVTLSCSQTLNHNVMYWYQQKSSQAPKLLFHYYDKDFNNEADTPDNFQSRRPNTSFCFLDIRSPGLGDTAMYLCATSRAEGAKKNTEAFFGQGTRLTVV.

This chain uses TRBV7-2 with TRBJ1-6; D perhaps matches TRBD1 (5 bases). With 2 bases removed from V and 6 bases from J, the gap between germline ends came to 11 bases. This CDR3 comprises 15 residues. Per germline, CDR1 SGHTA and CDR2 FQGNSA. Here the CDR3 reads CASSLKGQTNSPLHF. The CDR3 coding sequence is TGTGCCAGCAGCTTAAAGGGGCAGACTAATTCACCCCTCCACTTT.

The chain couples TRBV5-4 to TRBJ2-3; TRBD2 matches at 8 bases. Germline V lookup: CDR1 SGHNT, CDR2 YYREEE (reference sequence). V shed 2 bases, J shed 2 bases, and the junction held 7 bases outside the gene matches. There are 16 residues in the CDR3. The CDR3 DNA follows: TGTGCCAGCAGCTTCCCCCGGGGGGGTACCACAGATACGCAGTATTTT. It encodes CASSFPRGGTTDTQYF.

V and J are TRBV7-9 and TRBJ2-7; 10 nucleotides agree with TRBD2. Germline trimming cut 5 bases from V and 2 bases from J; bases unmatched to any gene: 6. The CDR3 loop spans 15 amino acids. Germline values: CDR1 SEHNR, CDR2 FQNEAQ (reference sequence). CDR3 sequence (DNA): TGTGCCAGCAGCGCTATAGCGGGAGGTCCCTACGAGCAGTACTTC. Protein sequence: CASSAIAGGPYEQYF.

CDR3 in amino acids: CASSYRSQPQHF. The CDR3, as DNA: TGTGCCAGCAGTTATAGGAGTCAGCCCCAGCATTTT. The chain combines TRBV12-3 or TRBV12-4 with TRBJ1-5, with D hard to call. With 4 bases removed from V and 6 bases from J, the gap between germline ends came to 7 bases. CDR3 length equals 12 residues.

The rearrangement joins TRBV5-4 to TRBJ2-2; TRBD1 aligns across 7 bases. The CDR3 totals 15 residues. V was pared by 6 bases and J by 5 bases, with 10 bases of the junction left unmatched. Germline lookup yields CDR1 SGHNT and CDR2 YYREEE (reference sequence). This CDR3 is CASNVHRGTTGELFF. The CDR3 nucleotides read TGTGCCAGCAACGTTCACAGGGGAACTACCGGGGAGCTGTTTTTT.

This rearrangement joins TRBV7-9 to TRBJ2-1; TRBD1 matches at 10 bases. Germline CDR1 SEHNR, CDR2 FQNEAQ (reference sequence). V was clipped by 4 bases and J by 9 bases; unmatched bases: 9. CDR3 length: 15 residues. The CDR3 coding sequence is TGTGCCAGCAGCTACCTCGGGACAGGGGTGGCTGAGCAGTTCTTC. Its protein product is CASSYLGTGVAEQFF.

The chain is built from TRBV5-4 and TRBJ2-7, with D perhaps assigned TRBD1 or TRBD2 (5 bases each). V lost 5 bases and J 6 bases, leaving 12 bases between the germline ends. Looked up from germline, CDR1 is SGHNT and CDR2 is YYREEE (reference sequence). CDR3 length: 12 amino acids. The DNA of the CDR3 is TGTGCCAGCAGTTTCGGGACGCGCGAGCAGTACTTC. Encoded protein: CASSFGTREQYF. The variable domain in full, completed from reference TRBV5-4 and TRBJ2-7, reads ETGVTQSPTHLIKTRGQQVTLRCSSQSGHNTVSWYQQALGQGPQFIFQYYREEENGRGNFPPRFSGLQFPNYSSELNVNALELDDSALYLCASSFGTREQYFGPGTRLTVT.

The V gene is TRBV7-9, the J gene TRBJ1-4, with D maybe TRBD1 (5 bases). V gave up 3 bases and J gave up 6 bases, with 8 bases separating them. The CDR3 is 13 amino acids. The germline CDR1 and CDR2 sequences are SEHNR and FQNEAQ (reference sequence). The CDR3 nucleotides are TGTGCCAGCAGCTTGGGGGGGTATGAAAAACTGTTTTTT. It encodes CASSLGGYEKLFF. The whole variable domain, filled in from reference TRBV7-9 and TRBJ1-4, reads DTGVSQNPRHKITKRGQNVTFRCDPISEHNRLYWYRQTLGQGPEFLTYFQNEAQLEKSRLLSDRFSAERPKGSFSTLEIQRTEQGDSAMYLCASSLGGYEKLFFGSGTQLSVL.

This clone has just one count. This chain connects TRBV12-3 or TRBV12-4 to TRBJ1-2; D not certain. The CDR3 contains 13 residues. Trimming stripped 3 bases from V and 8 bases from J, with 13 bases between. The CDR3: CASSLVGYGGYTF. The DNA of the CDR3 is TGTGCCAGCAGTTTGGTAGGGTATGGAGGCTACACCTTC.